The entry that follows covers one T cell receptor beta chain sequence. The sample belongs to a study of OX40 agonist ivuxolimab in advanced cancers. Unmatched junction bases numbered 6, after V lost 4 bases and J lost 3 bases. The CDR3 is made up of 16 amino acids. Per the germline V gene, CDR1 is SGHDT and CDR2 is YYEEEE. Only in-frame clones appear in the TCRdb table, and some are missing; sequencing was by immunoSEQ multiplex PCR. Of 80,000 to 100,000 clones listed, under 95% are singletons. The chain has TRBV5-6 and TRBJ1-4; 10 positions match TRBD1. Sequencing used CD4+ or CD8+ T cells sorted from blood, obtained in a trial of the OX40 agonist ivuxolimab. This sequence was found in an adult with an advanced solid tumor such as melanoma, head and neck, liver or kidney cancer. The CDR3 is CASSRPGTGANEKLFF. In nucleotides, the CDR3 is TGTGCCAGCAGCCGTCCCGGGACAGGGGCTAATGAAAAACTGTTTTTT.